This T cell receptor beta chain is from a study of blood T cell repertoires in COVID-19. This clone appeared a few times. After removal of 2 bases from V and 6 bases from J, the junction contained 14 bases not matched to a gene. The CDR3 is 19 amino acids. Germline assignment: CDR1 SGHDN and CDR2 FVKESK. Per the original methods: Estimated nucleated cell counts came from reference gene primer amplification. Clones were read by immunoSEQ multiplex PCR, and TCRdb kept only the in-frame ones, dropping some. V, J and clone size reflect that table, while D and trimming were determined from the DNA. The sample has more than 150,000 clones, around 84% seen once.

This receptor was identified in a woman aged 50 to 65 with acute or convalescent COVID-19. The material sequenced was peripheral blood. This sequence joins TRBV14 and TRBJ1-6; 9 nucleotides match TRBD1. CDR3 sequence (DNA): TGTGCCAGCAGCCAAATCGCCGGGACAGGGTTCACCATTAATTCACCCCTCCACTTT. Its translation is CASSQIAGTGFTINSPLHF.